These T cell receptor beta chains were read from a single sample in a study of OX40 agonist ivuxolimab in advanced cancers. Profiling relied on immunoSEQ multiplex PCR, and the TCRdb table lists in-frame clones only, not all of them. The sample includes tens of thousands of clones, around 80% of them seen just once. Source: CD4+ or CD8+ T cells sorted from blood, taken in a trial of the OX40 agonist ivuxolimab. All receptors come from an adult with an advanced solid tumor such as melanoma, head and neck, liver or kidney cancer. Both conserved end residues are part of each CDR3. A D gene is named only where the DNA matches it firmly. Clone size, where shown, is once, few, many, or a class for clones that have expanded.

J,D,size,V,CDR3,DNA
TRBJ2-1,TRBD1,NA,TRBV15,CATSPRTGGYNEQFF,TGTGCCACCAGCCCTCGGACAGGGGGCTACAATGAGCAGTTCTTC
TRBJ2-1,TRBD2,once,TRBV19,CASSRSGGSVANEQFF,TGTGCCAGTAGTAGGAGCGGGGGGTCAGTAGCCAATGAGCAGTTCTTC
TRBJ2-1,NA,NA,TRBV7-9,CATSQGSSYNEQFF,TGTGCCACATCTCAGGGAAGCTCCTACAATGAGCAGTTCTTC
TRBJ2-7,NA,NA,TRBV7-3,CASSLEKLSYEQYF,TGTGCCAGCAGCTTAGAGAAACTCTCCTACGAGCAGTACTTC
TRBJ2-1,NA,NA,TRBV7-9,CASSSFRGSNEQFF,TGTGCCAGCAGCTCATTTAGGGGGAGCAATGAGCAGTTCTTC
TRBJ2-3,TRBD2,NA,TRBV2,CASSPPGLAGGPDTQYF,TGTGCCAGCAGTCCCCCGGGACTAGCGGGAGGGCCAGATACGCAGTATTTT
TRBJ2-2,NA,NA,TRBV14,CASKQSRGNTGELFF,TGTGCCAGTAAGCAGAGCAGGGGAAACACCGGGGAGCTGTTTTTT
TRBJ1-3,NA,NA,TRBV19,CASRVTFSGNTIYF,TGTGCCAGTAGGGTCACTTTCTCTGGAAACACCATATATTTT
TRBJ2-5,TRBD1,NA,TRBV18,CASSPWTGSQETQYF,TGTGCCAGCTCACCTTGGACAGGGTCCCAAGAGACCCAGTACTTC
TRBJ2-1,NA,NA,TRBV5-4,CASSLGAVNEQFF,TGTGCCAGCAGTTTGGGGGCCGTCAATGAGCAGTTCTTC
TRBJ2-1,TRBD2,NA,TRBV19,CATNSGRGEQFF,TGTGCCACCAATAGCGGGAGGGGTGAGCAGTTCTTC
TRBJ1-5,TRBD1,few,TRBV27,CASSFYNPGTNDRVNSNQPQHF,TGTGCCAGCAGTTTCTATAACCCAGGGACCAACGACAGGGTCAATAGCAATCAGCCCCAGCATTTT
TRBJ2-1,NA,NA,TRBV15,CATSRDLPGRNSYNEQFF,TGTGCCACCAGCAGAGATCTACCCGGGAGAAATTCCTACAATGAGCAGTTCTTC
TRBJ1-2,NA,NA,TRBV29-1,CSAGFAGGYTF,TGCAGCGCCGGGTTTGCTGGGGGCTACACCTTC
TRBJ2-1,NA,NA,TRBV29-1,CSVVVREYEQFF,TGCAGCGTTGTGGTCAGGGAGTATGAGCAGTTCTTC
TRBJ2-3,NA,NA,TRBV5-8,CASSTGGHGTDTQYF,TGTGCCAGCAGTACCGGGGGCCACGGCACAGATACGCAGTATTTT
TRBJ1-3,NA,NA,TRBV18,CASSPASTGSAGNTIYF,TGTGCCAGCTCACCAGCGAGTACAGGTTCAGCTGGAAACACCATATATTTT
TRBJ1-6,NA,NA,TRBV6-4,CASSESPNSPLHF,TGTGCCAGCAGTGAAAGCCCTAATTCACCCCTCCACTTT
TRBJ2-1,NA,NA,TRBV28,CASRSTREQFF,TGTGCCAGCAGATCAACTAGGGAGCAGTTCTTC
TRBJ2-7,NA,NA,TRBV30,CACSFGGAEQYF,TGTGCCTGCTCATTCGGGGGCGCCGAGCAGTACTTC
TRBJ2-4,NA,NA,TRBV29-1,CSVAGLLAKNIQYF,TGCAGCGTTGCCGGCTTACTAGCCAAAAACATTCAGTACTTC
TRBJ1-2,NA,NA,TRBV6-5,CASSFGGSDGYTF,TGTGCCAGCAGTTTCGGAGGGAGTGATGGCTACACCTTC
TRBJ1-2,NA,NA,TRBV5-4,CASSLQALFRQDVYTF,TGTGCCAGCAGCTTGCAAGCACTGTTCCGACAGGATGTCTACACCTTC
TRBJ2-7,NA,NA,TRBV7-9,CASSVGPPYEQYF,TGTGCCAGCAGCGTGGGACCACCCTACGAGCAGTACTTC
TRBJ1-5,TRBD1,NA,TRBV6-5,CASSVTGSQPQHF,TGTGCCAGCAGTGTGACAGGGTCGCAGCCCCAGCATTTT
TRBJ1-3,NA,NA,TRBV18,CASSPSSGAPGNTIYF,TGTGCCAGCTCACCAAGCTCCGGGGCCCCTGGAAACACCATATATTTT
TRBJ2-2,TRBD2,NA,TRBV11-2,CASSSLSSGGGYTGELFF,TGTGCCAGCAGCTCCCTCTCTAGCGGGGGGGGCTACACCGGGGAGCTGTTTTTT